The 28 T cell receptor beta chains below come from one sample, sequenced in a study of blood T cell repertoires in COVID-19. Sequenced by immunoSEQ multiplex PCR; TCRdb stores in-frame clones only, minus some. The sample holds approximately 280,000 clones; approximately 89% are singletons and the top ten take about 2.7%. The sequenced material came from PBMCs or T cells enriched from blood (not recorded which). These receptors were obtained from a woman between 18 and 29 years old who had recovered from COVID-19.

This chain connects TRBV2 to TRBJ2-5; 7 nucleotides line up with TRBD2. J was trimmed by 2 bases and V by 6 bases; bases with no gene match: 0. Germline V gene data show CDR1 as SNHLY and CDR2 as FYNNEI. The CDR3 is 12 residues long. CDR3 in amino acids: CASRRGQETQYF. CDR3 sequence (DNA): TGTGCCAGCAGGCGGGGGCAAGAGACCCAGTACTTC. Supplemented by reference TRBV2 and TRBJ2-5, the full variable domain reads EPEVTQTPSHQVTQMGQEVILRCVPISNHLYFYWYRQILGQKVEFLVSFYNNEISEKSEIFDDQFSVERPDGSNFTLKIRSTKLEDSAMYFCASRRGQETQYFGPGTRLLVL.

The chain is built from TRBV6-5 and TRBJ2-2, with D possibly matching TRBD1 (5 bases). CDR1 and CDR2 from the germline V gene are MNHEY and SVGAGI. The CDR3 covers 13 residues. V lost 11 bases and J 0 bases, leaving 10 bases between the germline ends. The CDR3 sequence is CAAAGTNTGELFF. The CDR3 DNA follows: TGTGCCGCGGCAGGGACGAACACCGGGGAGCTGTTTTTT.

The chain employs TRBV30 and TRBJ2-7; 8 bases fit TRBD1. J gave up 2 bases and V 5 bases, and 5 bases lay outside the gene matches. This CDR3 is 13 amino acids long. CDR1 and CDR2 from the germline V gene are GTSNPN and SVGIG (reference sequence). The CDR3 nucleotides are TGTGCCTGGTCACCGGGACAGGCCTACGAGCAGTACTTC. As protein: CAWSPGQAYEQYF. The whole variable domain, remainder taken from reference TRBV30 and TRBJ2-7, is SQTIHQWPATLVQPVGSPLSLECTVEGTSNPNLYWYRQAAGRGLQLLFYSVGIGQISSEVPQNLSASRPQDRQFILSSKKLLLSDSGFYLCAWSPGQAYEQYFGPGTRLTVT.

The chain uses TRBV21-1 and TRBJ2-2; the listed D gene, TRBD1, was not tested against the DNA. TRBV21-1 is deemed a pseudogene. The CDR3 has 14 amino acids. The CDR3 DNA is TGTGCCAGCAGCAGATGGGACATAAACGGGGAGCTGTTTTTT. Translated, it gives CASSRWDINGELFF.

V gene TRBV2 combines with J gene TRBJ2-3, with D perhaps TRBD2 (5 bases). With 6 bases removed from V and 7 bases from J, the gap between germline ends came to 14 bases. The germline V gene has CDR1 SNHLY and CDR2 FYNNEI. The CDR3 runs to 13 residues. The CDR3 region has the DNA TGTGCCAGCAGACTCAGACTATTAAATACGCAGTATTTT. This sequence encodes CASRLRLLNTQYF.

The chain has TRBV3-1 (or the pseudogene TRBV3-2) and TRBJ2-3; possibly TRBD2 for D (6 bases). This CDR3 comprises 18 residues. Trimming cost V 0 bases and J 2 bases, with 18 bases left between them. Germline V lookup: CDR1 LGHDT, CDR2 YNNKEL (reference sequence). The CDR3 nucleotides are TGTGCCAGCAGCCAAGACCTCTCGCAGGACTACCCCACAGATACGCAGTATTTT. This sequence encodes CASSQDLSQDYPTDTQYF.

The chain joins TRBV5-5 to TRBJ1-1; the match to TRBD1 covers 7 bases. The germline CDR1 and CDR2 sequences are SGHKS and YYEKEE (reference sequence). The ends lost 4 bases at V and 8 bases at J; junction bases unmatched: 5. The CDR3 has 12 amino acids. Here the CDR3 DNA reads TGTGCCAGCAGCCTAAAGGGACAGGAAGCTTTCTTT. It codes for CASSLKGQEAFF. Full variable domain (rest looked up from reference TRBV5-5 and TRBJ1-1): DAGVTQSPTHLIKTRGQQVTLRCSPISGHKSVSWYQQVLGQGPQFIFQYYEKEERGRGNFPDRFSARQFPNYSSELNVNALLLGDSALYLCASSLKGQEAFFGQGTRLTVV.

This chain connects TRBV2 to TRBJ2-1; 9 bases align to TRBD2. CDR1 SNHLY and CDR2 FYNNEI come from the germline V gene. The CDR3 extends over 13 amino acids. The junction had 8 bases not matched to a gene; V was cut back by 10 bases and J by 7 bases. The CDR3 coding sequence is TGTGCCAATAGCGGGAGTAATGAGAATGAGCAGTTCTTC. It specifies CANSGSNENEQFF. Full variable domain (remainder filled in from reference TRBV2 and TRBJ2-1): EPEVTQTPSHQVTQMGQEVILRCVPISNHLYFYWYRQILGQKVEFLVSFYNNEISEKSEIFDDQFSVERPDGSNFTLKIRSTKLEDSAMYFCANSGSNENEQFFGPGTRLTVL.

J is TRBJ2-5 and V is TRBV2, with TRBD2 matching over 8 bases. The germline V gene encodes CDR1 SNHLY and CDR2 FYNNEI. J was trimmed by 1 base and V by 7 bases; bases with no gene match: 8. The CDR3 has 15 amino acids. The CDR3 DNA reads TGTGCCAGCATGTGGCGGGAGGTGGCCCAAGAGACCCAGTACTTC. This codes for CASMWREVAQETQYF.

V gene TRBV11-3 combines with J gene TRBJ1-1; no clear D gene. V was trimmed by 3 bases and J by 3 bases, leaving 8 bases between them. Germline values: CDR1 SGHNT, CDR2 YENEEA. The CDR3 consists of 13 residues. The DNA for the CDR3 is TGTGCCAGCAGCTTCCCCCGTGACACTGAAGCTTTCTTT. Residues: CASSFPRDTEAFF.

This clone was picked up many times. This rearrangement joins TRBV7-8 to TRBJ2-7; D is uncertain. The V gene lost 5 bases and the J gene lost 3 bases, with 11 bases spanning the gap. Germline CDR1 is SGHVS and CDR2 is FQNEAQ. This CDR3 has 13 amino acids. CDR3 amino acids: CASSPFSSYEQYF. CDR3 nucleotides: TGTGCCAGCAGCCCTTTTAGTAGCTACGAGCAGTACTTC. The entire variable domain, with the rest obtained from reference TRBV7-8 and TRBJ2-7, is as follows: GAGVSQSPRYKVAKRGQDVALRCDPISGHVSLFWYQQALGQGPEFLTYFQNEAQLDKSGLPSDRFFAERPEGSVSTLKIQRTQQEDSAVYLCASSPFSSYEQYFGPGTRLTVT.

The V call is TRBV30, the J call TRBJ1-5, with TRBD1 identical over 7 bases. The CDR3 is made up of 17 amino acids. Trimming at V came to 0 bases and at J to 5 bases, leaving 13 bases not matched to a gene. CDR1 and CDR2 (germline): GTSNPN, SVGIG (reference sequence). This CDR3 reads CAWSVGFRGTAHQPQHF. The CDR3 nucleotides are TGTGCCTGGAGTGTAGGTTTTCGTGGGACAGCCCATCAGCCCCAGCATTTT.

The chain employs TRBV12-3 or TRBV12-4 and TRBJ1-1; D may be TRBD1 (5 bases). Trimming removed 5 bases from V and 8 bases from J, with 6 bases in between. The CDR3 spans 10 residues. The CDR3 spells CASSGGEAFF. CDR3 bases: TGTGCCAGCAGTGGGGGGGAAGCTTTCTTT.

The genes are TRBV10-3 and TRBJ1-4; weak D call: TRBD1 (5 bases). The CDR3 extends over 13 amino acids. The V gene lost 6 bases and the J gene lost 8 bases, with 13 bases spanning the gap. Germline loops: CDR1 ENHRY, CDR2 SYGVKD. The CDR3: CAISSGALEKLFF. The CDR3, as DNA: TGTGCCATCAGCAGCGGGGCCCTGGAAAAACTGTTTTTT.

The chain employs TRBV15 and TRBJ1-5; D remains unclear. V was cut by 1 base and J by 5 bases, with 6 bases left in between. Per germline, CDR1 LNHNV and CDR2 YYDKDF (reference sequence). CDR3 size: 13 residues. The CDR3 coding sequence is TGTGCCACCAGCAGAGCGGGAGATCAGCCCCAGCATTTT. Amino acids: CATSRAGDQPQHF.

CDR3 coding DNA: TGCGCCAGCAGCTTGGCGTCTTTCCGGAGCTCCTACAATGAGCAGTTCTTC. Translated: CASSLASFRSSYNEQFF. The J gene is TRBJ2-1, the V gene TRBV5-1; no clear D gene. Germline V gene sequence: CDR1 SGHRS, CDR2 YFSETQ. The length of the CDR3 is 17 residues. Trimming took 0 bases from V and 0 from J, leaving 13 bases between them. The variable domain in full, completed from reference TRBV5-1 and TRBJ2-1, reads KAGVTQTPRYLIKTRGQQVTLSCSPISGHRSVSWYQQTPGQGLQFLFEYFSETQRNKGNFPGRFSGRQFSNSRSEMNVSTLELGDSALYLCASSLASFRSSYNEQFFGPGTRLTVL.

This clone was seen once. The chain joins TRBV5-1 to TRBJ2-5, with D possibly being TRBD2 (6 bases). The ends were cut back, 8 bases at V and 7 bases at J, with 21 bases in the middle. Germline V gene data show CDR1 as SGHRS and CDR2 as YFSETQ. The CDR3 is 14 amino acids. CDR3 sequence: CARVITGRPGTQYF. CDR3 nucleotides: TGCGCCAGAGTTATAACCGGGAGACCGGGGACCCAGTACTTC. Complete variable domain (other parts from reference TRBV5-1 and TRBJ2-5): KAGVTQTPRYLIKTRGQQVTLSCSPISGHRSVSWYQQTPGQGLQFLFEYFSETQRNKGNFPGRFSGRQFSNSRSEMNVSTLELGDSALYLCARVITGRPGTQYFGPGTRLLVL.

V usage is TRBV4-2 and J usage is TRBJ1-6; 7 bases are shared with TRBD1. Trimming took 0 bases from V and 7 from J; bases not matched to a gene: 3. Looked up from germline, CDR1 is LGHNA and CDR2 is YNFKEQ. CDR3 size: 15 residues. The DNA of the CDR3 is TGTGCCAGCAGCCAAGATGAGGGGGCGAATTCACCCCTCCACTTT. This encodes CASSQDEGANSPLHF.

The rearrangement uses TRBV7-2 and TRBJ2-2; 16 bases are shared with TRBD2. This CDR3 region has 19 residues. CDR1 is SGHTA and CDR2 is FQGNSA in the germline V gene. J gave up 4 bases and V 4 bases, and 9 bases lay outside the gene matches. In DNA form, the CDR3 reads TGTGCCAGCAGCTCGCTGGGACTAGCGGGGGGGCCGGGCACCGGGGAGCTGTTTTTT. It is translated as CASSSLGLAGGPGTGELFF.

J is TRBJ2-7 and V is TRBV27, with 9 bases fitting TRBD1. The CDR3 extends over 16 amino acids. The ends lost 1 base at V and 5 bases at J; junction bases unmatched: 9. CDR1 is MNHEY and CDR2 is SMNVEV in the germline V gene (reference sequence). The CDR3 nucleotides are TGTGCCAGCAGTTTATTGCTGGGACAGGGAGGCGACGAGCAGTACTTC. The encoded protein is CASSLLLGQGGDEQYF.

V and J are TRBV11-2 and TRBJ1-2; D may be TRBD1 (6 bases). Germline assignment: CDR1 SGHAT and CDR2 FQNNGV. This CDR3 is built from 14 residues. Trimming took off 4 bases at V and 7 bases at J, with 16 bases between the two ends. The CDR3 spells CASSSDTGSGGYTF. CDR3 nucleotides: TGTGCCAGCAGCTCCGACACAGGGTCGGGTGGCTACACCTTC.

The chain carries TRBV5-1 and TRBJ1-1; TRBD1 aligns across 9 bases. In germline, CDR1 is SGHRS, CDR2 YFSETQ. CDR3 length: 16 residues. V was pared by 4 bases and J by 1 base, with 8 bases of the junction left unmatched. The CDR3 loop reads CASSVRPGQGNTEAFF. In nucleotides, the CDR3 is TGCGCCAGCAGCGTTAGACCGGGACAGGGGAACACTGAAGCTTTCTTT.

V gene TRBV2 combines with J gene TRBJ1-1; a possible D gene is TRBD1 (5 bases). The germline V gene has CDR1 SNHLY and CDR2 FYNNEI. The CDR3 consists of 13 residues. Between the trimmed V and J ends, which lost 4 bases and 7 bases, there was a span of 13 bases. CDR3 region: CASSAGPGLEAFF. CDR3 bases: TGTGCCAGCAGTGCGGGCCCGGGACTTGAAGCTTTCTTT.

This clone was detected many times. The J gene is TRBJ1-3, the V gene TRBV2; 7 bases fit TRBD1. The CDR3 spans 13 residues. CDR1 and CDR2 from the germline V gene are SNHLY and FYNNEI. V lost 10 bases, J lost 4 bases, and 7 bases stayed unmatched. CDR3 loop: CAIMTDRGNTIYF. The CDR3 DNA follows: TGTGCCATCATGACGGACAGGGGAAACACCATATATTTT.

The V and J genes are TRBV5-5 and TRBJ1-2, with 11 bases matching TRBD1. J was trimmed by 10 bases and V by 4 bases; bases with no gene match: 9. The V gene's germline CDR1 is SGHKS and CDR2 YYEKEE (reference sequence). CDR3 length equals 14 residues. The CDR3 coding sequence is TGTGCCAGCAGCCCATGGACAGGGGGCATCGTCTACACCTTC. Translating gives CASSPWTGGIVYTF.

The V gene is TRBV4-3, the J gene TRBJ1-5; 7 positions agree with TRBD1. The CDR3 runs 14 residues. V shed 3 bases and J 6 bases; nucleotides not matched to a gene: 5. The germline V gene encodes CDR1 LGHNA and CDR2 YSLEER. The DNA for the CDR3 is TGCGCCAGCAGCCACCCACAGGGGTTTCAGCCCCAGCATTTT. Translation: CASSHPQGFQPQHF.

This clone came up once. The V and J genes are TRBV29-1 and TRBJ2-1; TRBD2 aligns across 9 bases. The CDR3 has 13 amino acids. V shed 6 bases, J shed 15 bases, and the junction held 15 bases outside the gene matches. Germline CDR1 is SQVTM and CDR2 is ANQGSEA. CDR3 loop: CSVYLAGDNEWFF. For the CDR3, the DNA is TGCAGCGTGTACTTAGCGGGGGACAATGAGTGGTTCTTC.

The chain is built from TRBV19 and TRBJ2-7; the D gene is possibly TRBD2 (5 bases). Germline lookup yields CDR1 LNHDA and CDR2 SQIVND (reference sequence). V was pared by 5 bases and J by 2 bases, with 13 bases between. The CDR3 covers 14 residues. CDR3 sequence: CASSPMDSPYEQYF. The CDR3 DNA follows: TGTGCCAGTAGTCCAATGGACTCCCCCTACGAGCAGTACTTC. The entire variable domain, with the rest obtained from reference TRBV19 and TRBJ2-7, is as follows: DGGITQSPKYLFRKEGQNVTLSCEQNLNHDAMYWYRQDPGQGLRLIYYSQIVNDFQKGDIAEGYSVSREKKESFPLTVTSAQKNPTAFYLCASSPMDSPYEQYFGPGTRLTVT.